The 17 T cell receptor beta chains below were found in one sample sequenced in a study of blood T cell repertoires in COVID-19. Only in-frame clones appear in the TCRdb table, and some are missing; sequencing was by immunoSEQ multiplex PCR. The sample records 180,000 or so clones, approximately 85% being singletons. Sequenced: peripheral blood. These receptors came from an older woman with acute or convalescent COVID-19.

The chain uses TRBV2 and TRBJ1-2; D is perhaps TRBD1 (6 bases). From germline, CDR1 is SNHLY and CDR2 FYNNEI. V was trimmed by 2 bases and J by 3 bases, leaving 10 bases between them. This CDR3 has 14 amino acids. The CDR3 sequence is CASSELGQDYGYTF. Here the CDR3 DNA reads TGTGCCAGCAGTGAATTGGGACAAGACTATGGCTACACCTTC.

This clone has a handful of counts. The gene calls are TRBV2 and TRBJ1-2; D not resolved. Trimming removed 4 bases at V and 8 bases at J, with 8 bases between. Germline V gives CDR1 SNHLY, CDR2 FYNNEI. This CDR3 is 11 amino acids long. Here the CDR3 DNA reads TGTGCCAGCAGTGTGACACTCGGCTACACCTTC. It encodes CASSVTLGYTF.

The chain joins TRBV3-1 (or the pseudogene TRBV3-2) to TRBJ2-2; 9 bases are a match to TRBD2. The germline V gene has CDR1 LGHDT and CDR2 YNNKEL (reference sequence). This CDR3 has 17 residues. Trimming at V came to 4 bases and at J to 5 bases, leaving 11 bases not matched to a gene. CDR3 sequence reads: CASSLWGGRAGTGELFF. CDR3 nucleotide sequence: TGTGCCAGCAGCCTTTGGGGCGGGAGGGCCGGGACCGGGGAGCTGTTTTTT.

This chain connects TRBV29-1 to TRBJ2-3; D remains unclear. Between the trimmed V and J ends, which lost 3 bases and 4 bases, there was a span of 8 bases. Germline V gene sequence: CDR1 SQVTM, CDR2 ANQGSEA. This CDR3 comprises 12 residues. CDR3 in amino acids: CSVELGPDTQYF. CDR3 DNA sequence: TGCAGCGTTGAGCTGGGCCCAGATACGCAGTATTTT.

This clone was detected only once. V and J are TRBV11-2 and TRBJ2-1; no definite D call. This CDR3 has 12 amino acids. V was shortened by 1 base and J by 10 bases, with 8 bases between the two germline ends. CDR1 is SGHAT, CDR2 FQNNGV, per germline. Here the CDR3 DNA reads TGTGCCAGCAGCTTAGTCGCGCGGGAGCAGTTCTTC. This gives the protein CASSLVAREQFF.

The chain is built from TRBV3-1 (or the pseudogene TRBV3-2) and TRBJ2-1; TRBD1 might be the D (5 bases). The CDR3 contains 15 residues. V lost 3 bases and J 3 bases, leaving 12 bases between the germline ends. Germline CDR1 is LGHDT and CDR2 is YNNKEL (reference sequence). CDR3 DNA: TGTGCCAGCAGCCATGTGGGGCCTTACTACAATGAGCAGTTCTTC. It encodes CASSHVGPYYNEQFF.

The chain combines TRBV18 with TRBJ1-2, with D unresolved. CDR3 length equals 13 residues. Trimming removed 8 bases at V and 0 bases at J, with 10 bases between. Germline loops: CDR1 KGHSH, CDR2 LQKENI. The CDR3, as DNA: TGTGCCAGCGGACGGGAAGCTAACTATGGCTACACCTTC. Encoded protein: CASGREANYGYTF.

This CDR3 is CASSPRQVGNTGELFF. CDR3 coding DNA: TGTGCCAGCTCACCACGACAGGTCGGGAACACCGGGGAGCTGTTTTTT. This rearrangement joins TRBV18 to TRBJ2-2, with D possibly matching TRBD1 (6 bases). This CDR3 contains 16 residues. Germline CDR1 KGHSH, CDR2 LQKENI. The V gene lost 1 base and the J gene lost 1 base, with 10 bases spanning the gap.

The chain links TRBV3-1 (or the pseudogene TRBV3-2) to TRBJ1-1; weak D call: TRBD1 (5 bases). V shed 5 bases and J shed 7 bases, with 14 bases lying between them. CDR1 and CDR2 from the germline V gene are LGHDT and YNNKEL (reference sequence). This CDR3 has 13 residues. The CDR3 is CASSYLDSYEAFF. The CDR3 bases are TGTGCCAGCAGCTATTTAGACAGCTATGAAGCTTTCTTT.

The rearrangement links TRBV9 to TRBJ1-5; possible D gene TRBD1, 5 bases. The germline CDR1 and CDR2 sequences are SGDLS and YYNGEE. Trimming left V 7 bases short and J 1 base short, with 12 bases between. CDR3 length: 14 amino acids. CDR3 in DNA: TGTGCCAGCGGGGCAGGGCCAAGCAATCAGCCCCAGCATTTT. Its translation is CASGAGPSNQPQHF.

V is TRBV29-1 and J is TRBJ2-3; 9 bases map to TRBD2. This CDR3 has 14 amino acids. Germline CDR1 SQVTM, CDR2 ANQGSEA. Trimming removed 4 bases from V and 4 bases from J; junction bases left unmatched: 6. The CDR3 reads CSVGGGRGADTQYF. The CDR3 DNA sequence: TGCAGCGTTGGGGGCGGGAGGGGTGCAGATACGCAGTATTTT.

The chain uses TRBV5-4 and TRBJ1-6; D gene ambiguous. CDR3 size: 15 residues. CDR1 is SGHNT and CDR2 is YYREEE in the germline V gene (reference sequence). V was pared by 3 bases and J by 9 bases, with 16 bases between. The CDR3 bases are TGTGCCAGCAGCTCTCCAGGAGGGAAAGTTTCACCCCTCCACTTT. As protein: CASSSPGGKVSPLHF. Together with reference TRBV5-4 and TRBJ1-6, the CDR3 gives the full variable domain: ETGVTQSPTHLIKTRGQQVTLRCSSQSGHNTVSWYQQALGQGPQFIFQYYREEENGRGNFPPRFSGLQFPNYSSELNVNALELDDSALYLCASSSPGGKVSPLHFGNGTRLTVT.

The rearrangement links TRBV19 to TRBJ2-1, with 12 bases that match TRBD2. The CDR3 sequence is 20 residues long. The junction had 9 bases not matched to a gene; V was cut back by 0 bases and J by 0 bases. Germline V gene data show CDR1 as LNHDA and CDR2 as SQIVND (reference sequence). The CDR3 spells CASSIERGTSGRPSYNEQFF. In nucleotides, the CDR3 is TGTGCCAGTAGTATAGAAAGGGGGACTAGCGGGCGACCCTCCTACAATGAGCAGTTCTTC.

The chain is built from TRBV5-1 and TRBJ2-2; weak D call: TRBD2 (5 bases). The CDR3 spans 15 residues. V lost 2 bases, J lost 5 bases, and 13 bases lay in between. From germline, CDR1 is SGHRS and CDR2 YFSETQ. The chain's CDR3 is CASSFYGPGTGELFF. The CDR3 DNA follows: TGCGCCAGCAGCTTTTACGGGCCGGGGACCGGGGAGCTGTTTTTT.

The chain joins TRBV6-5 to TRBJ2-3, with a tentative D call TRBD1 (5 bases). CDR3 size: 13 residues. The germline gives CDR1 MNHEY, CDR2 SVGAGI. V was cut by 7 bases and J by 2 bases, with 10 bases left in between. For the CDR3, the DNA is TGTGCCAGCATCGGCAGGGCCACAGATACGCAGTATTTT. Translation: CASIGRATDTQYF.

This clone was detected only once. The CDR3 DNA sequence: TGTGCCAGCAGCGTAGCCGCGGGAGGTAATGGAGACGAGCAGTACTTC. Translated: CASSVAAGGNGDEQYF. The V and J genes are TRBV9 and TRBJ2-7; 8 nucleotides match TRBD2. Trimming cost V 0 bases and J 5 bases; bases outside gene matches: 10. The CDR3 runs to 16 residues. CDR1 SGDLS and CDR2 YYNGEE come from the germline V gene.

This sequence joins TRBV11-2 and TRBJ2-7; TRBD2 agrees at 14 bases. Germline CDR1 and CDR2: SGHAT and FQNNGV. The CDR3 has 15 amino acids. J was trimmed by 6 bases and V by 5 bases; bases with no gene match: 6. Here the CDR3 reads CASSPGLAGVAEQYV. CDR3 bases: TGTGCCAGCAGCCCGGGACTAGCGGGAGTTGCCGAGCAGTACGTC.